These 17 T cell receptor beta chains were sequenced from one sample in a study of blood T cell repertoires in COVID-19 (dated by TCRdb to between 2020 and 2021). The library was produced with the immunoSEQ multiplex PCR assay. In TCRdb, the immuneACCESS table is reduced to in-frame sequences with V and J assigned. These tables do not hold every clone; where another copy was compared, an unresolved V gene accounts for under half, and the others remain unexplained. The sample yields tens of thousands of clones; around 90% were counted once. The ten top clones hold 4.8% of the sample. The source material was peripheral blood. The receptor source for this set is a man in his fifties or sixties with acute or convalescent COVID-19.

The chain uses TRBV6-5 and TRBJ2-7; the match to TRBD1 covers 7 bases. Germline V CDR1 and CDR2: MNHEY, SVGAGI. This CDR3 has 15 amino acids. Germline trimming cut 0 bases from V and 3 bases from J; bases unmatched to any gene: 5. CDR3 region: CASSYSRQGGYEQYF. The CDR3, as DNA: TGTGCCAGCAGTTACTCCCGACAGGGCGGCTACGAGCAGTACTTC.

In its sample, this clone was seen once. The CDR3 loop is CASPPRGSSYNEQFF. CDR3 nucleotide sequence: TGTGCCAGTCCTCCTCGGGGAAGCTCCTACAATGAGCAGTTCTTC. The chain uses TRBV28 and TRBJ2-1; possibly TRBD2 for D (5 bases). The CDR3 runs 15 residues. The germline CDR1 and CDR2 sequences are MDHEN and SYDVKM. With 9 bases removed from V and 0 bases from J, the gap between germline ends came to 15 bases.

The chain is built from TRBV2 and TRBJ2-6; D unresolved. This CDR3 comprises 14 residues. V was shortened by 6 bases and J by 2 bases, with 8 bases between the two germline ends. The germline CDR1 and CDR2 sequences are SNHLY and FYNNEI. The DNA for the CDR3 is TGTGCCAGCAGGAGCCGAACTGGGGCCAACGTCCTGACTTTC. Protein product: CASRSRTGANVLTF. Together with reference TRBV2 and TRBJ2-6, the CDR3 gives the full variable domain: EPEVTQTPSHQVTQMGQEVILRCVPISNHLYFYWYRQILGQKVEFLVSFYNNEISEKSEIFDDQFSVERPDGSNFTLKIRSTKLEDSAMYFCASRSRTGANVLTFGAGSRLTVL.

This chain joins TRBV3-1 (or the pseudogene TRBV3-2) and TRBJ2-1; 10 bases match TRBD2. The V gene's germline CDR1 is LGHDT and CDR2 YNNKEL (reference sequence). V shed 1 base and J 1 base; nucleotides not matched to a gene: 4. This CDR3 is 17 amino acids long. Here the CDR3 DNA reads TGTGCCAGCAGCCAAGGCCAGGGACTAGCGTCCTACAATGAGCAGTTCTTC. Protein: CASSQGQGLASYNEQFF.

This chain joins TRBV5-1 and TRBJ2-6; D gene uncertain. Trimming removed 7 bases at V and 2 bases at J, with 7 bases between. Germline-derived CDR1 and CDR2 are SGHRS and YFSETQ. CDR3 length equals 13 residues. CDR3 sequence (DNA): TGCGCCAGCCTTGAGCCTGGGGCCAACGTCCTGACTTTC. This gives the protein CASLEPGANVLTF.

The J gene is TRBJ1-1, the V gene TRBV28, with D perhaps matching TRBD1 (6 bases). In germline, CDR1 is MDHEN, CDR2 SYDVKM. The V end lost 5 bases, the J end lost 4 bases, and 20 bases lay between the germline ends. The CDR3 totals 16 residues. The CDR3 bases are TGTGCCAGCAGTCCCCCGTTGGGTACAGGGCCCACTGAAGCTTTCTTT. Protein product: CASSPPLGTGPTEAFF. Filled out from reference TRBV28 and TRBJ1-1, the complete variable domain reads DVKVTQSSRYLVKRTGEKVFLECVQDMDHENMFWYRQDPGLGLRLIYFSYDVKMKEKGDIPEGYSVSREKKERFSLILESASTNQTSMYLCASSPPLGTGPTEAFFGQGTRLTVV.

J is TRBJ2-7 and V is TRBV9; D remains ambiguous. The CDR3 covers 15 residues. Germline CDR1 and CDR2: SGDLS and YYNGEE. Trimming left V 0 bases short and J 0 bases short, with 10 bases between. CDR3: CASSVGALSSYEQYF. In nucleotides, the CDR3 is TGTGCCAGCAGCGTAGGGGCTCTGAGCTCCTACGAGCAGTACTTC. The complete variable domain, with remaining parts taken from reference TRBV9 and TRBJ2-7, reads DSGVTQTPKHLITATGQRVTLRCSPRSGDLSVYWYQQSLDQGLQFLIQYYNGEERAKGNILERFSAQQFPDLHSELNLSSLELGDSALYFCASSVGALSSYEQYFGPGTRLTVT.

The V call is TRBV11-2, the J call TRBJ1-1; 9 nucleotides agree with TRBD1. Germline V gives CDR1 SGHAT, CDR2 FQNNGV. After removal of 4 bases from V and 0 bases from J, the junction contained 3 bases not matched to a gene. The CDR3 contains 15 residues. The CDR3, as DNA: TGTGCCAGCAGCTGGGGGACAGGGATGAACACTGAAGCTTTCTTT. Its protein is CASSWGTGMNTEAFF.

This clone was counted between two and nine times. CDR3: CASTSQGANSNQPQHF. CDR3 bases: TGTGCCAGCACCTCCCAGGGGGCGAATAGCAATCAGCCCCAGCATTTT. The rearrangement joins TRBV28 to TRBJ1-5; 8 positions match TRBD1. V lost 7 bases, J lost 0 bases, and 8 bases stayed unmatched. This CDR3 region has 16 residues. Per the germline V gene, CDR1 is MDHEN and CDR2 is SYDVKM.

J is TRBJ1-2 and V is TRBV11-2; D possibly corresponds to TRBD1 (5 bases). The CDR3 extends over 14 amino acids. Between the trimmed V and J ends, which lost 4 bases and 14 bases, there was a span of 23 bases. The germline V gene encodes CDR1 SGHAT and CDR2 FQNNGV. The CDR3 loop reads CASSSPRGGTYLTF. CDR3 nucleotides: TGTGCCAGCAGCTCCCCCCGGGGAGGGACGTATCTGACCTTC.

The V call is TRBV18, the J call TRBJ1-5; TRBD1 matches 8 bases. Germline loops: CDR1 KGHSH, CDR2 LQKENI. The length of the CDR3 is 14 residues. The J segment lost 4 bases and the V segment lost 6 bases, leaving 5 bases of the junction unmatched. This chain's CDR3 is CASSKTGENQPQHF. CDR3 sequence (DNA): TGTGCCAGCTCGAAGACAGGGGAGAATCAGCCCCAGCATTTT.

The CDR3 DNA reads TGCGCCAGCAGCCAAGTCGGGACTAGCGGGACCTACGAGCAGTACTTC. Protein product: CASSQVGTSGTYEQYF. The chain employs TRBV4-1 and TRBJ2-7; 13 positions match TRBD2. With 1 base clipped from V and 2 bases from J, the junction kept 2 bases outside the gene matches. The CDR3 extends over 16 amino acids. Germline CDR1 is MGHRA and CDR2 is YSYEKL.

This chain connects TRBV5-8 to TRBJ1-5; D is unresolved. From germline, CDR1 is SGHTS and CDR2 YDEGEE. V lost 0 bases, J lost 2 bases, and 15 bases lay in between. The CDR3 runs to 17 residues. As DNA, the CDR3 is TGTGCCAGCAGCTTGGGGGGTAGAGGACTTGGCAATCAGCCCCAGCATTTT. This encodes CASSLGGRGLGNQPQHF.

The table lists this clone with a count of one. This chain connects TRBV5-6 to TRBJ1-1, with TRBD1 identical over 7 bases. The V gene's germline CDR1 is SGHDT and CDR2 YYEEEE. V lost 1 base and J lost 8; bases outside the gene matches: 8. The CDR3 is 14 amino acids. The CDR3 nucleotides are TGTGCCAGCAGCTTGAGGGGGCTGGCTGAGGAAGCTTTCTTT. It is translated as CASSLRGLAEEAFF.

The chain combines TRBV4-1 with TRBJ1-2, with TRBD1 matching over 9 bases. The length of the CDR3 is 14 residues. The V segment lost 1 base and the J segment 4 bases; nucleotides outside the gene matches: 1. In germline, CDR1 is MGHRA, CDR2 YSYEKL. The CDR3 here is CASSQGTGAYGYTF. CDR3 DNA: TGCGCCAGCAGCCAAGGGACAGGGGCCTATGGCTACACCTTC.

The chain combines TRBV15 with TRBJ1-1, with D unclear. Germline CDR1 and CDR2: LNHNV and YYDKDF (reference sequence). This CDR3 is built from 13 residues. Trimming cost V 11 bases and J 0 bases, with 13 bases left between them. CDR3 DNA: TGTGCCTCAAAACTAGCCATGAACACTGAAGCTTTCTTT. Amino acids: CASKLAMNTEAFF.

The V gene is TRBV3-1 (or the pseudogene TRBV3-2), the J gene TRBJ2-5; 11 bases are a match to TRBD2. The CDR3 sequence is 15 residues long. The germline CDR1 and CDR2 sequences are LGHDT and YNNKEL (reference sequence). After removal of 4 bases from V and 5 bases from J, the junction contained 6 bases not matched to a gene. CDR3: CASSRPTSGTETQYF. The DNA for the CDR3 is TGTGCCAGCAGCCGACCGACTAGCGGGACGGAGACCCAGTACTTC.